The 4 T cell receptor beta chains below all came from one sample that was sequenced in a study of PD-1 blockade in classical Hodgkin lymphoma. Exposure to brentuximab vedotin varied, and each patient had relapsed following autologous stem cell transplantation. The assay was immunoSEQ multiplex PCR, and TCRdb's table has in-frame clones only and misses some. The repertoire holds 95,000 to 100,000 clones, with about 89% as singletons. The sequences come from peripheral blood mononuclear cells (PBMCs), collected before the second cycle of nivolumab. These receptors were taken from a human donor with classical Hodgkin lymphoma.

The chain uses TRBV18 and TRBJ1-2; 8 bases align to TRBD1. V lost 3 bases and J lost 4; bases outside the gene matches: 10. The CDR3 covers 16 residues. The germline V gene has CDR1 KGHSH and CDR2 LQKENI. The CDR3 region has the DNA TGTGCCAGCTCACCCTCCCGACAGGGGACTGCCTATGGCTACACCTTC. Its translation is CASSPSRQGTAYGYTF.

The chain employs TRBV19 and TRBJ1-5; TRBD1 might be the D (5 bases). Germline V gene lookup returns CDR1 LNHDA and CDR2 SQIVND (reference sequence). Trimming shortened V by 5 bases and J by 5 bases, and 16 bases separated the two germline ends. This CDR3 region has 15 residues. This CDR3 is CASSSLNGGDQPQHF. The CDR3 DNA sequence: TGTGCCAGTAGTTCCCTAAATGGGGGAGATCAGCCCCAGCATTTT.

The gene calls are TRBV7-3 and TRBJ2-3; TRBD2 aligns across 7 bases. Germline CDR1 reads SGHTA; CDR2 reads FQGTGA. There are 16 residues in the CDR3. V was pared by 0 bases and J by 5 bases, with 8 bases of the junction left unmatched. CDR3 sequence reads: CASSLTGLRGEDTQYF. The CDR3 coding sequence is TGTGCCAGCAGCTTAACGGGATTACGGGGGGAAGATACGCAGTATTTT.

This chain links TRBV7-6 with TRBJ1-5; D remains unclear. The V end lost 1 base, the J end lost 4 bases, and 14 bases lay between the germline ends. The length of the CDR3 is 16 residues. CDR1 SGHVS and CDR2 FNYEAQ come from the germline V gene. CDR3 sequence reads: CASSLDTAGVNQPQHF. The DNA of the CDR3 is TGTGCCAGCAGCTTAGATACCGCAGGCGTAAATCAGCCCCAGCATTTT.